This TCR beta chain was sequenced in a study of early T cells in non-severe SARS-CoV-2 infection. At the level of the study: Sequencing was performed on bulk RNA from unsorted whole blood, leaving chains unpaired.

The TCR library protocol attached unique molecular identifiers to the individual cDNA molecules. TCRdb recomputed calls from the 5' RACE reads with MiXCR, one row per CDR3 protein. Of roughly 70,000 distinct CDR3 sequences listed, 20% are singletons. The CDR3 spans 14 residues. Germline V gene lookup returns CDR1 WSHSY and CDR2 SAAADI. V was shortened by 5 bases and J by 5 bases, with 15 bases between the two germline ends. Findings and caveats of the study: Anti-spike CD8 specificities were favored by VDJdb matching, whose results missed private and CD4 specificities.

Note on this clonotype: The antigen remains unidentified.

Specimen: whole blood, collected at baseline. This TCR derives from an adult who was a healthcare worker with PCR-confirmed SARS-CoV-2 infection or an uninfected control (not recorded which). The V and J genes are TRBV10-2 and TRBJ1-2; possible D gene TRBD1, 5 bases. Here the CDR3 DNA reads TGCGCCAGCAGTTTCGGTCAGGGAGAGTATGGCTACACCTTC. Its protein is CASSFGQGEYGYTF.